A selection of T cell receptor beta chains follows, all from one sample in a study of Ad26.COV2.S vaccination and SARS-CoV-2 variants. The protocol was immunoSEQ multiplex PCR, while the TCRdb copy is restricted to in-frame clones and leaves out a portion. The table includes around 450,000 clones, 89% detected once. The starting material was peripheral blood, obtained in a trial of Ad26.COV2.S vaccine versus placebo. The source is a person between 18 and 60 years old who received the Ad26.COV2.S COVID-19 vaccine or a placebo. Both conserved end residues are part of each CDR3. D genes are given only for firm matches. A row's size may be missing; if present it is once, few, many or a size class.

d_call | clone_size | j_call | v_call | cdr3_nt | cdr3_aa
- | once | TRBJ1-4 | TRBV27 | TGTGCCAGCAGTCAATACGCAGGGTCTAATGAAAAACTGTTTTTT | CASSQYAGSNEKLFF
- | - | TRBJ2-3 | TRBV6-2/TRBV6-3 | TGTGCCAGCAGTTCCACGGGTGTGAGAGGGGATACGCAGTATTTT | CASSSTGVRGDTQYF
TRBD1 | once | TRBJ1-5 | TRBV5-1 | TGCGCCAGCAGCACGACAGGGGACGGCAATCAGCCCCAGCATTTT | CASSTTGDGNQPQHF
- | - | TRBJ1-2 | TRBV6-5 | TGTGCCAGCAGTCCCAGACTGGGGGGCTACACCTTC | CASSPRLGGYTF
- | - | TRBJ2-7 | TRBV11-2 | TGTGCCAGCAGCTACTACTACGAGCAGTACTTC | CASSYYYEQYF
TRBD2 | - | TRBJ2-3 | TRBV13 | TGTGCCAGCAGCTATTGGACTAGCGGGGGGGCCGAAGATACGCAGTATTTT | CASSYWTSGGAEDTQYF
TRBD1 | - | TRBJ1-6 | TRBV18 | TGTGCCAGCTCACCCAGGGACAGGAATTCACCCCTCCACTTT | CASSPRDRNSPLHF
- | once | TRBJ2-1 | TRBV7-2 | TGTGCCAGCAGCCCTCCGAGTGGCCCCCTCGAGGGTGAGCAGTTCTTC | CASSPPSGPLEGEQFF
- | - | TRBJ2-5 | TRBV9 | TGTGCCAGCACGGTGGGCGGGGACCTCCAAGAGACCCAGTACTTC | CASTVGGDLQETQYF
- | - | TRBJ2-4 | TRBV7-2 | TGTGCCAGCAGCTCCGACAGGTGGGGGCCCAAAAACATTCAGTACTTC | CASSSDRWGPKNIQYF
- | - | TRBJ2-2 | TRBV20-1 | TGCAGTGCTAGTTGGGCCGGGGAGCTGTTTTTT | CSASWAGELFF
TRBD2 | - | TRBJ2-3 | TRBV24-1 | TGTGCCACCAGTGATTCCGGACTAGCGGGAGGGGTGGATACGCAGTATTTT | CATSDSGLAGGVDTQYF
- | - | TRBJ1-1 | TRBV13 | TGTGCCAGCAGCCAAGGGGCAGGGTGGGGCGACACTGAAGCTTTCTTT | CASSQGAGWGDTEAFF
- | - | TRBJ1-4 | TRBV2 | TGTGCCAGCAGTGTTAAAACTAATGAAAAACTGTTTTTT | CASSVKTNEKLFF
- | - | TRBJ2-3 | TRBV10-3 | TGTGCCATCAGTGACAGCTACACAGATACGCAGTATTTT | CAISDSYTDTQYF
TRBD1 | - | TRBJ1-2 | TRBV7-2 | TGTGCCAGCACCCGACCGGGACAGGGGTACGGCTACACCTTC | CASTRPGQGYGYTF
- | - | TRBJ2-7 | TRBV4-3 | TGCGCCAGCAGCTGGGGACTGGACCTCTCCTACGAGCAGTACTTC | CASSWGLDLSYEQYF
TRBD1 | - | TRBJ2-7 | TRBV12-3/TRBV12-4 | TGTGCCAGCAGTCCCACAGGGGTCGGGCAGTACTTC | CASSPTGVGQYF
TRBD1 | - | TRBJ2-3 | TRBV7-9 | TGTGCCAGCAGAATGACAGGGAGTGTAGCCACAGATACGCAGTATTTT | CASRMTGSVATDTQYF
- | - | TRBJ1-4 | TRBV6-5 | TGTGCCAGCAGTCACACAGGGTACAATGAAAAACTGTTTTTT | CASSHTGYNEKLFF
- | - | TRBJ2-3 | TRBV5-1 | TGCGCCAGCAGCTTGTTTTGGGGGGCAAGGGATACGCAGTATTTT | CASSLFWGARDTQYF
- | - | TRBJ2-2 | TRBV7-9 | TGTGCCAGCAGCCCCGGGAACCTTTTACTAGCCGCGAACACCGGGGAGCTGTTTTTT | CASSPGNLLLAANTGELFF
- | - | TRBJ2-3 | TRBV5-1 | TGCGCCAGCAGCTCCCAAAGGGAGGATACGCAGTATTTT | CASSSQREDTQYF
- | - | TRBJ2-2 | TRBV28 | TGTGCCAGCAGTTTAGCCGGGATACCTAACACCGGGGAGCTGTTTTTT | CASSLAGIPNTGELFF
- | few | TRBJ1-1 | TRBV7-8 | TGTGCCAGCAGGTTGTTGGCAGGCGGGTCCACTGAAGCTTTCTTT | CASRLLAGGSTEAFF
TRBD2 | - | TRBJ2-1 | TRBV9 | TGTGCCAGCAGCGTAGTTGCTAGCGGGGGGGCCGGCCACAATGAGCAGTTCTTC | CASSVVASGGAGHNEQFF
TRBD1 | - | TRBJ1-1 | TRBV18 | TGTGCCAGCTCAGCCACAGGGGGCGCGCCGGGGACTGAAGCTTTCTTT | CASSATGGAPGTEAFF
- | - | TRBJ1-5 | TRBV28 | TGTGCCAGCAGTTTTCTCCCACCCGGGGTTGTTCAGCCCCAGCATTTT | CASSFLPPGVVQPQHF
- | - | TRBJ1-6 | TRBV5-6 | TGTGCCAGCAGCTCGCGGGACCTAAGGCTCCTCCACTTT | CASSSRDLRLLHF
- | once | TRBJ1-2 | TRBV5-5 | TGTGCCAGCAGCTCAGGGTCAGGCTATGGCTACACCTTC | CASSSGSGYGYTF
- | - | TRBJ1-6 | TRBV2 | TGTGCCAGCAGTCTTCAAGCCGCCCCCTATAATTCACCCCTCCACTTT | CASSLQAAPYNSPLHF
- | - | TRBJ1-1 | TRBV5-1 | TGCGCCAGCAGCTTGGTTGCAGGTTCGAACACTGAAGCTTTCTTT | CASSLVAGSNTEAFF
- | - | TRBJ2-5 | TRBV20-1 | TGCAGTGCTAGTCCCTCCGGGAGCCAAGAGACCCAGTACTTC | CSASPSGSQETQYF
- | once | TRBJ2-2 | TRBV2 | TGTGCCAGTAGGGCCCAGGGGAACACCGGGGAGCTGTTTTTT | CASRAQGNTGELFF
- | - | TRBJ2-7 | TRBV28 | TGTGCCAGCAGTCCTGGGACACCAGCCTACGAGCAGTACTTC | CASSPGTPAYEQYF
TRBD1 | few | TRBJ1-2 | TRBV12-3/TRBV12-4 | TGTGCCAGTTGGGACAGCTTATATTATGGCTACACCTTC | CASWDSLYYGYTF
TRBD2 | - | TRBJ2-2 | TRBV19 | TGTGCCAGTAGTCCGGGACTAGTTCGATCCACCGGGGAGCTGTTTTTT | CASSPGLVRSTGELFF
- | - | TRBJ2-4 | TRBV5-5 | TGTGCCAGCAGCTTGGCCGCGAAGAACCCAGCCAAAAACATTCAGTACTTC | CASSLAAKNPAKNIQYF
- | - | TRBJ2-1 | TRBV9 | TGTGCCAGCAGCGTAGCACCGACAGTTTACTACAATGAGCAGTTCTTC | CASSVAPTVYYNEQFF
TRBD1 | few | TRBJ1-4 | TRBV6-5 | TGTGCCAGCTCCCCGGGACAGGGATTTCTGAAAAAACTGTTTTTT | CASSPGQGFLKKLFF
TRBD2 | - | TRBJ2-1 | TRBV11-3 | TGTGCCAGCAGTGGGGCGGGAGCCACCTCGGGATGGGGGTACAATGAGCAGTTCTTC | CASSGAGATSGWGYNEQFF
- | once | TRBJ1-2 | TRBV5-1 | TGCGCCAGCAGCTTGACCCCAAGGACGGTAGCCTTACCCTATGGCTACACCTTC | CASSLTPRTVALPYGYTF
- | - | TRBJ1-2 | TRBV28 | TGTGCCAGCAGTCCCGCAGCGGGGAACTATGGCTACACCTTC | CASSPAAGNYGYTF
- | - | TRBJ1-2 | TRBV5-1 | TGCGCCAGCAGCCAAGACACCTATGGCTACACCTTC | CASSQDTYGYTF
TRBD2 | - | TRBJ2-3 | TRBV11-2 | TGTGCCAGCAGCTACAGCGGGAGTGGAGATACGCAGTATTTT | CASSYSGSGDTQYF
TRBD2 | - | TRBJ2-7 | TRBV7-2 | TGTGCCAGCAGCTTTGCTAGCGGGGGGGGCTCCTACGAGCAGTACTTC | CASSFASGGGSYEQYF